These T cell receptor beta chains were read from a single sample in a study of HIV-infected patients and healthy controls. TCRdb redid the calling of the 5' RACE reads with MiXCR, one entry per CDR3 protein. The sample yields more than 15,000 distinct CDR3 sequences, 8% to 10% seen once. Sequenced material: blood, taken during antiretroviral therapy. All receptors come from an adult with HIV infection. Both conserved end residues are trimmed from each CDR3. D genes are given only for firm matches.

j_call: TRBJ1-4; v_call: TRBV27; d_call: .; cdr3_aa: ASSSGLGPNEKLF
j_call: TRBJ1-1; v_call: TRBV5-1; d_call: .; cdr3_aa: ASSLSRGEAF
j_call: TRBJ2-5; v_call: TRBV6-5; d_call: .; cdr3_aa: ASSYSSSGETQY
j_call: TRBJ2-1; v_call: TRBV6-5; d_call: .; cdr3_aa: ASSYGYEQF
j_call: TRBJ1-5; v_call: TRBV19; d_call: .; cdr3_aa: ASSIQGIENQPQH
j_call: TRBJ2-7; v_call: TRBV7-8; d_call: .; cdr3_aa: ASSLGFGAGAYEQY
j_call: TRBJ2-7; v_call: TRBV28; d_call: .; cdr3_aa: ASRPRSAGTLPYEQY
j_call: TRBJ1-4; v_call: TRBV28; d_call: .; cdr3_aa: ASRGPPRTNEKLF
j_call: TRBJ1-1; v_call: TRBV7-9; d_call: TRBD1; cdr3_aa: ASSPGQATHTEAF
j_call: TRBJ2-1; v_call: TRBV14; d_call: .; cdr3_aa: ASSHGSSWSNEQF
j_call: TRBJ2-1; v_call: TRBV5-4; d_call: .; cdr3_aa: ASSRTNNEQF
j_call: TRBJ2-2; v_call: TRBV12-3/TRBV12-4; d_call: .; cdr3_aa: ASTSGGVPNTGELF
j_call: TRBJ2-7; v_call: TRBV11-2; d_call: .; cdr3_aa: ASSLDPAYEQY
j_call: TRBJ2-5; v_call: TRBV7-3; d_call: TRBD1; cdr3_aa: ASSLMGQGQETQY
j_call: TRBJ1-2; v_call: TRBV7-9; d_call: TRBD1; cdr3_aa: ASSLGAGGDGYT
j_call: TRBJ2-3; v_call: TRBV6-5; d_call: TRBD2; cdr3_aa: ASSPRWGGRADTQY
j_call: TRBJ1-1; v_call: TRBV28; d_call: .; cdr3_aa: ASFRVVGTEAF
j_call: TRBJ2-1; v_call: TRBV19; d_call: .; cdr3_aa: ASSIYGGYNEQF
j_call: TRBJ2-7; v_call: TRBV14; d_call: .; cdr3_aa: ASSQVVGSYEQY
j_call: TRBJ2-6; v_call: TRBV24-1; d_call: TRBD1; cdr3_aa: ATSDGSTGAAGANVLT
j_call: TRBJ2-5; v_call: TRBV15; d_call: .; cdr3_aa: ATSRDPPTGSQETQY
j_call: TRBJ2-5; v_call: TRBV29-1; d_call: .; cdr3_aa: SVLDSPYETQY
j_call: TRBJ2-4; v_call: TRBV10-3; d_call: .; cdr3_aa: AIGGPDIQY